This paragraph covers one T cell receptor beta chain sequence. This sample stems from a study of CD8+ T cells in alopecia areata. V lost 7 bases and J 0 bases, leaving 15 bases between the germline ends. The CDR3 extends over 15 amino acids. The V gene's germline CDR1 is SNHLY and CDR2 FYNNEI. Reverse transcribed after extraction, RNA yielded cDNA as the sequencing template. Clones were sequenced by immunoSEQ multiplex PCR, and TCRdb holds only the in-frame ones, with some missing. The sample consists of under 350,000 clones, 58% of them appearing once. The treatment was: oral pan-JAK inhibitor, 5-10 mg twice daily.

This TCR was recovered from a human donor with alopecia areata. Sequences were derived from CD4+ T cells sorted from blood, sampled at week 24, from a patient treated with tofacitinib. The V and J genes are TRBV2 and TRBJ1-1; D may be TRBD1 (6 bases). For the CDR3, the DNA is TGTGCCAGCACAGGGGATAGGTACATGAACACTGAAGCTTTCTTT. Protein product: CASTGDRYMNTEAFF.